Listed below are T cell receptor beta chains from one sample, sequenced in a study of long-term antiretroviral therapy in people with HIV. The data were produced by immunoSEQ multiplex PCR, yet TCRdb's version contains in-frame clones alone and is incomplete. This sample has 20,000 to 30,000 clones, with roughly 87% found just once. The sample here was unsorted PBMCs, taken 1.8 years before starting antiretroviral therapy. The receptors come from a man aged 50 to 59 with HIV. CDR3s include the opening cysteine and the closing phenylalanine or tryptophan. The D gene is left open where the match is weak. Clone size appears in some rows only: once, few, many, or a class for an expanded clone.

clone_size,d_call,v_call,j_call,cdr3_nt,cdr3_aa
once,.,TRBV18,TRBJ2-1,TGTGCCAGCTCACCGACGACAGACAATGAGCAGTTCTTC,CASSPTTDNEQFF
.,.,TRBV5-1,TRBJ2-7,TGCGCCAGCAGCTTGAAGGACAGTGGCTACTACGAGCAGTACTTC,CASSLKDSGYYEQYF
once,.,TRBV6-5,TRBJ1-6,TGTGCCAGCAGTCCCCAGGGTTCACCCCTCCACTTT,CASSPQGSPLHF
.,.,TRBV18,TRBJ1-5,TGTGCCAGCTCAGCGAGAGTTGGGGCGCAGCCCCAGCATTTT,CASSARVGAQPQHF
once,.,TRBV19,TRBJ1-2,TGTGCCAGTAGTTACACGGGCCGGAACTATGGCTACACCTTC,CASSYTGRNYGYTF
.,TRBD2,TRBV28,TRBJ2-3,TGTGCCAGCTCCAATTCCCGGGAGGGGGCAGATACGCAGTATTTT,CASSNSREGADTQYF
.,TRBD1,TRBV25-1,TRBJ2-2,TGTGCCAGCAGTGAATTAGGACAGGGAGACACCGGGGAGCTGTTTTTT,CASSELGQGDTGELFF
.,TRBD2,TRBV7-3,TRBJ2-7,TGTGCCAGCAGTCCCGAAATAGGCGGGAGGGCCTACGAGCAGTACTTC,CASSPEIGGRAYEQYF
few,.,TRBV5-1,TRBJ2-7,TGCGCCAGCAGCTTAGATCCCTCGGACGAGCAGTACTTC,CASSLDPSDEQYF
.,.,TRBV4-1,TRBJ2-5,TGCGCCAGCAGCCGCTTGAGGCTACAAGAGACCCAGTACTTC,CASSRLRLQETQYF
.,.,TRBV6-6,TRBJ1-5,TGTGCCAGCAGGACGTACGGGGGGAATCTCAATCAGCCCCAGCATTTT,CASRTYGGNLNQPQHF
once,.,TRBV9,TRBJ1-3,TGTGCCAGCAGCACGATGGGGGGTGGAAACACCATATATTTT,CASSTMGGGNTIYF
.,TRBD2,TRBV11-3,TRBJ2-5,TGTGCCAGCAGCTCGGGACTAGCGCGAGAGACCCAGTACTTC,CASSSGLARETQYF
.,TRBD2,TRBV4-1,TRBJ2-7,TGCGCCAGCAGCCAGATGACTAGCGAGAACGATTTTCGGTACTTC,CASSQMTSENDFRYF
.,.,TRBV5-1,TRBJ2-1,TGCGCCAGCAGCCTGGGGATGAATGAGCAGTTCTTC,CASSLGMNEQFF
.,TRBD2,TRBV7-2,TRBJ2-1,TGTGCCAGCAGCAACTGGCGGGGGAGAGACAATGAGCAGTTCTTC,CASSNWRGRDNEQFF
once,TRBD1,TRBV11-1,TRBJ1-2,TGTGCCAGCAGCTTGTCACAGGGGACGGGCTATGGCTACACCTTC,CASSLSQGTGYGYTF
.,.,TRBV19,TRBJ2-1,TGTGCCAGTAGTATAGGTCGAGGGAACTCCTACAATGAGCAGTTCTTC,CASSIGRGNSYNEQFF
.,.,TRBV2,TRBJ1-5,TGTGCCAGCAGTGATAAGGGGCTAGGTCAGCCCCAGCATTTT,CASSDKGLGQPQHF
.,.,TRBV7-9,TRBJ2-5,TGTGCCAGCAGCTTATTCGCCGGGGAAGAGACCCAGTACTTC,CASSLFAGEETQYF
.,TRBD1,TRBV30,TRBJ1-5,TGTGCCTGGAGGGACAGGGGAGGCCAGCCCCAGCATTTT,CAWRDRGGQPQHF
few,TRBD1,TRBV29-1,TRBJ1-2,TGCAGCGTGGACGGGGGACAGGGGGCCTATGGCTACACCTTC,CSVDGGQGAYGYTF
.,.,TRBV5-1,TRBJ2-1,TGCGCCAGCAGCGCTGACTATGAGCAGTTCTTC,CASSADYEQFF
.,.,TRBV29-1,TRBJ1-2,TGCAGCGTTGAAGTTAACTATGGCTACACCTTC,CSVEVNYGYTF
once,TRBD1,TRBV7-9,TRBJ2-1,TGTGCCACCTTTCTGACAGGGGGGGACAATGAGCAGTTCTTC,CATFLTGGDNEQFF
.,TRBD1,TRBV19,TRBJ1-3,TGTGCCAGTAGTTTATACAGGGGCTCTGGAAACACCATATATTTT,CASSLYRGSGNTIYF
.,.,TRBV25-1,TRBJ2-2,TGTGCCAGCAGTGTAACAGGGACACGCACCGGGGAGCTGTTTTTT,CASSVTGTRTGELFF
.,TRBD1,TRBV11-2,TRBJ1-5,TGTGCCAGCAGCTTAGCCATCAGGGGGCAGCCCCAGCATTTT,CASSLAIRGQPQHF
.,TRBD2,TRBV7-3,TRBJ2-1,TGTGCCAGCAGCCGTACGGGACTAGCGGGAGTGTTTGGGTACAATGAGCAGTTCTTC,CASSRTGLAGVFGYNEQFF
.,.,TRBV28,TRBJ2-7,TGTGCCAGCAGTTTGGAAGAGCAGTACTTC,CASSLEEQYF
.,TRBD1,TRBV19,TRBJ2-5,TGTGCCAGTAGTATGAGCAGGGGGGAGACCCAGTACTTC,CASSMSRGETQYF
.,TRBD1,TRBV27,TRBJ1-4,TGTGCCAGCAGTTTGTTCCTGACCCAGGGGGCGAAACTGTTTTTT,CASSLFLTQGAKLFF
.,.,TRBV7-7,TRBJ2-2,TGTGCTAGCAGCTTAATCGGGGGCGCGTCCGGGGAGCTGTTTTTT,CASSLIGGASGELFF
.,.,TRBV6-5,TRBJ1-3,TGTGCCAGCAGTTTTCGACTGTACTCTGGAAACACCATATATTTT,CASSFRLYSGNTIYF
.,.,TRBV11-2,TRBJ2-1,TGTGCCAGCAGCCCAAGACGGTACAATGAGCAGTTCTTC,CASSPRRYNEQFF
few,.,TRBV5-1,TRBJ2-2,TGCGCCAGCAGCTTTAACACCGGGGAGCTGTTTTTT,CASSFNTGELFF
.,TRBD1,TRBV11-2,TRBJ1-4,TGTGCCAGCAGCTTATCTATACAGGGGCCTGAAAAACTGTTTTTT,CASSLSIQGPEKLFF
.,TRBD2,TRBV5-1,TRBJ2-1,TGCGCCAGCCGACTAGCGGGGGAATTCAATGAGCAGTTCTTC,CASRLAGEFNEQFF
.,TRBD1,TRBV7-2,TRBJ2-2,TGTGCCAGCAGCTTAGCCGGGACAGGGGGCAAAGCGGCAGGAGAAGACGGGGAGCTGTTTTTT,CASSLAGTGGKAAGEDGELFF
.,TRBD1,TRBV7-7,TRBJ2-2,TGTGCTAGCAGCTCAGACAGGGCGGCCGGGGAGCTGTTTTTT,CASSSDRAAGELFF
few,.,TRBV30,TRBJ1-2,TGTGCCTGGAGTCCTCGGGGAGCTGGCTACACCTTC,CAWSPRGAGYTF
.,TRBD1,TRBV29-1,TRBJ2-7,TGCAGCGTTTCCAGGACAGGTTTGTTCTACGAGCAGTACTTC,CSVSRTGLFYEQYF
.,.,TRBV5-1,TRBJ2-1,TGCGCCAGCAGCCAAACTAAGCTACTTGAGCAGTTCTTC,CASSQTKLLEQFF
.,TRBD1,TRBV4-3,TRBJ1-2,TGCGCCAGCAGCCAAGACTGGTACAGGGGAGCATATGGCTACACCTTC,CASSQDWYRGAYGYTF
.,.,TRBV15,TRBJ1-1,TGTGCCACCAGCAGAGATTTCGAGGGGGAGAGGGCTTTCTTT,CATSRDFEGERAFF
.,TRBD1,TRBV28,TRBJ1-2,TGTGCCAGCAGTTTATCCGACAGGGTGCGGGGCTACACCTTC,CASSLSDRVRGYTF
.,.,TRBV7-3,TRBJ2-1,TGTGCCAGCAGCTCTGGGGGCTTACGGGGGGAACAAAACAATGAGCAGTTCTTC,CASSSGGLRGEQNNEQFF